This T cell receptor beta chain was documented in a study of T cells in Graves' hyperthyroidism and ophthalmopathy. Stable hyperthyroidism: no ophthalmopathy progression over 18 months of follow-up. The authors obtained PBMCs from over 7.5 ml of fresh peripheral blood. This CDR3 has 15 residues. Germline CDR1 is SGHTA and CDR2 is FQGNSA. The V and J ends lost 5 bases and 0 bases respectively, with 11 bases between them. Points on this clonotype: What it binds is not known.

Amplification of TCR beta CDR3 regions was performed using RNA transcripts as template. The study used the HTBI primer set for a first-round RT-PCR of the TCR CDR3. Via MiXCR, TCRdb re-called the multiplex PCR reads, giving one row per CDR3 protein. The table lists 700,000 to 950,000 distinct CDR3 sequences, over 35% of them singletons, with roughly 30% in the top ten. General study findings and limits: Most thyroid clonotypes expanded above 0.001 were also detected in blood. From stable hyperthyroidism, ophthalmopathy was set apart by a 13 V-J model.

Sequenced input: blood. The sequence was obtained from a woman in her thirties or forties with Graves' hyperthyroidism. The chain has TRBV7-2 and TRBJ1-3; D is possibly TRBD1 (5 bases). CDR3: CASSGGGFSGNTIYF. The CDR3 nucleotides read TGTGCCAGCAGCGGGGGGGGGTTCTCTGGAAACACCATATATTTT. Full variable domain (missing parts from reference TRBV7-2 and TRBJ1-3): GAGVSQSPSNKVTEKGKDVELRCDPISGHTALYWYRQSLGQGLEFLIYFQGNSAPDKSGLPSDRFSAERTGGSVSTLTIQRTQQEDSAVYLCASSGGGFSGNTIYFGEGSWLTVV.